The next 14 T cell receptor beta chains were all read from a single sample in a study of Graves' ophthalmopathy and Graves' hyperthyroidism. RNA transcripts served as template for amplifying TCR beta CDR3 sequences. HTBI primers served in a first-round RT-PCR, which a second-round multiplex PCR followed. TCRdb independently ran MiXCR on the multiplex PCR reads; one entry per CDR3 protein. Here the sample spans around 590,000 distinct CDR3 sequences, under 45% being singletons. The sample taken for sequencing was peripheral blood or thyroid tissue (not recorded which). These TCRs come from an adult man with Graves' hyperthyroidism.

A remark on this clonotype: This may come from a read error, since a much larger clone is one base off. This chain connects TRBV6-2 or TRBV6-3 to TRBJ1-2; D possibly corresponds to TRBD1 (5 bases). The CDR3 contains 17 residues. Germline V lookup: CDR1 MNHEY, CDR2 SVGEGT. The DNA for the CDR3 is TGTGCCGGCAGTTACTCGATGGGGGACTCTTCTAACTATGGCTACACCTTC. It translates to CAGSYSMGDSSNYGYTF.

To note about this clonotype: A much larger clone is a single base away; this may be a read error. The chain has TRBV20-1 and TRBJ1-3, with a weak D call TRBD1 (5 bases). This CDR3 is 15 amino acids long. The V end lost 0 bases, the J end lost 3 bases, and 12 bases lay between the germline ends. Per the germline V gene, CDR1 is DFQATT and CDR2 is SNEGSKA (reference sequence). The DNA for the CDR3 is TGCAGTGCTAGAGATGAGACAGCCTTTGGAAACACCATATATTTT. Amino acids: CSARDETAFGNTIYF.

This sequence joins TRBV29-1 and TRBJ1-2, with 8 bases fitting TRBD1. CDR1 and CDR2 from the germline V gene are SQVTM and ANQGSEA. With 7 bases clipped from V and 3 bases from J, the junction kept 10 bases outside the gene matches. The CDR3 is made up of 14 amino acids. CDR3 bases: TGCAGCGCCGTCGACAGGGGAAAGGACTATGGCTACACCTTC. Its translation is CSAVDRGKDYGYTF.

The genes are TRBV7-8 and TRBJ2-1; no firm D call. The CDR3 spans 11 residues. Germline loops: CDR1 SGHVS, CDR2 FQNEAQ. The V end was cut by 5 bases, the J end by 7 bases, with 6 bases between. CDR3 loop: CASSEINEQFF. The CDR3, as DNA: TGTGCCAGCAGCGAAATAAATGAGCAGTTCTTC.

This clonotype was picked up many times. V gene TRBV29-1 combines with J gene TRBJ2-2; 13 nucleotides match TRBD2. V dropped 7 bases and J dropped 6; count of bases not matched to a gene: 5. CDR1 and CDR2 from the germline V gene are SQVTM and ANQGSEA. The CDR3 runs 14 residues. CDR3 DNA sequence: TGCAGCGGTCGGACTAGCGGGAGTGCCGGGGAGCTGTTTTTT. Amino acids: CSGRTSGSAGELFF.

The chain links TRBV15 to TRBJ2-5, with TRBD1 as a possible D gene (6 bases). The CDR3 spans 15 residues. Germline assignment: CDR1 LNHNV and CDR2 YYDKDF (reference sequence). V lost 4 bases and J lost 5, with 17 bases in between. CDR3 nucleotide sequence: TGTGCCACCAGCATTACGCCGGGACAAAGGGAGACCCAGTACTTC. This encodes CATSITPGQRETQYF.

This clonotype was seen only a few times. The CDR3 sequence: CASSLLMNSYEQYF. DNA for the CDR3: TGTGCCAGCAGTCTCCTGATGAACTCCTACGAGCAGTACTTC. The V call is TRBV27, the J call TRBJ2-7; D gene ambiguous. The CDR3 spans 14 residues. The germline CDR1 and CDR2 sequences are MNHEY and SMNVEV (reference sequence). V dropped 5 bases and J dropped 0 bases, with 11 bases sitting between them.

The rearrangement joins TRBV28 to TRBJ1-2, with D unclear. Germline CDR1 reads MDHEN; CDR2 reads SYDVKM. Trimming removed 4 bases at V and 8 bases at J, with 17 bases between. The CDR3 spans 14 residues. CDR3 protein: CASSSKRTAGGYTF. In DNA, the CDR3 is TGTGCCAGCAGTTCTAAGCGGACCGCGGGGGGCTACACCTTC.

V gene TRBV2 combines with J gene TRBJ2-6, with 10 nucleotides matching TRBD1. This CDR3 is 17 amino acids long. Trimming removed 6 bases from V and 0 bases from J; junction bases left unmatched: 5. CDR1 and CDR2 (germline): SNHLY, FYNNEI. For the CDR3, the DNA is TGTGCCAGCAGGGGGACAGGGGTTAGCTCTGGGGCCAACGTCCTGACTTTC. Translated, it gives CASRGTGVSSGANVLTF. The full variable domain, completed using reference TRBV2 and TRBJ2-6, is EPEVTQTPSHQVTQMGQEVILRCVPISNHLYFYWYRQILGQKVEFLVSFYNNEISEKSEIFDDQFSVERPDGSNFTLKIRSTKLEDSAMYFCASRGTGVSSGANVLTFGAGSRLTVL.

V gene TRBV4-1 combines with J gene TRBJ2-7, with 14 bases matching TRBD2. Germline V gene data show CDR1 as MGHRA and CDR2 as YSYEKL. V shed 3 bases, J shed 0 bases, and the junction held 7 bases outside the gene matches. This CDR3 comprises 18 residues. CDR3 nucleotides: TGCGCCAGCAGCCAGGCCCGGACTAGCGGGGGGAGCTCCTACGAGCAGTACTTC. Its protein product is CASSQARTSGGSSYEQYF.

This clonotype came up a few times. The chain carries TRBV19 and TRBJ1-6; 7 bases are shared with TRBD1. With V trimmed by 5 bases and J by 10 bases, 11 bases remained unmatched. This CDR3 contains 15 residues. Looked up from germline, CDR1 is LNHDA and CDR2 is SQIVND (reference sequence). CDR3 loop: CASSPFTGDGSPLHF. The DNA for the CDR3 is TGTGCCAGTAGTCCTTTCACAGGGGACGGCTCACCCCTCCACTTT.

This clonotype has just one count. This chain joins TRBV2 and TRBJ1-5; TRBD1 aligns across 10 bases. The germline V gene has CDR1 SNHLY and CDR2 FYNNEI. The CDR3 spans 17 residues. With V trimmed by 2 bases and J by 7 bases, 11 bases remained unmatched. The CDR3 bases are TGTGCCAGCAGTGAATGGGAATGGACAGGGGGTGAACAGCCCCAGCATTTT. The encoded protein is CASSEWEWTGGEQPQHF.

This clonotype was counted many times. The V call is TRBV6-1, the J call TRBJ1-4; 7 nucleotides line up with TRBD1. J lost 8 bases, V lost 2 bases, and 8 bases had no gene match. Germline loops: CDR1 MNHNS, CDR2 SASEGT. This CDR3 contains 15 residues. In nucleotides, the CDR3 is TGTGCCAGCAGTGAAATGGACCGACAGGGAGAAAAACTGTTTTTT. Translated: CASSEMDRQGEKLFF.

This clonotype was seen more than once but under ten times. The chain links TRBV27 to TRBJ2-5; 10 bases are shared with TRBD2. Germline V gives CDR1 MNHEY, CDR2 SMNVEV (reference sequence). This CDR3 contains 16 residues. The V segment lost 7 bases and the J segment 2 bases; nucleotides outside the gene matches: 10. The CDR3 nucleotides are TGTGCCAGCAAGTCGGAGGTAGCGGGAGGACAAGAGACCCAGTACTTC. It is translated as CASKSEVAGGQETQYF.